Listed below are T cell receptor beta chains from one sample, sequenced in a study of cytomegalovirus exposure and HLA in healthy donors. The table came from immunoSEQ multiplex PCR; TCRdb's copy has only in-frame clones and leaves some out. The sample records more than 130,000 clones, nearly 80% being singletons. The material sequenced was PBMCs. The receptors stem from a male donor in good health and CMV-seronegative. Each CDR3 is given with its conserved first and last residue. Fields, in order: J gene, D gene, clone size, V gene, CDR3 protein, CDR3 DNA. D genes are given only for firm matches. Rows give clone size only sometimes, using once, few, many, or a class for an expanded clone.

TRBJ2-7	NA	NA	TRBV9	CASSPRTAWREQYF	TGTGCCAGCAGCCCACGGACGGCCTGGAGGGAGCAGTACTTC
TRBJ2-7	NA	NA	TRBV13	CASSLRQRTYEQYF	TGTGCCAGCAGCTTAAGGCAGCGGACCTACGAGCAGTACTTC
TRBJ2-3	NA	NA	TRBV27	CASSFGLLGDTQYF	TGTGCCAGCAGTTTTGGTCTCCTCGGGGATACGCAGTATTTT
TRBJ2-3	NA	NA	TRBV6-1	CASAATLYGTDTQYF	TGTGCCAGCGCGGCGACGTTATACGGCACAGATACGCAGTATTTT
TRBJ2-7	TRBD2	NA	TRBV5-6	CASRRTSGDKGYEQYF	TGTGCCAGCAGACGGACTAGCGGGGATAAGGGCTACGAGCAGTACTTC
TRBJ2-7	TRBD1	NA	TRBV27	CASSQGAGEQYF	TGTGCCAGCAGTCAGGGGGCTGGCGAGCAGTACTTC
TRBJ1-2	NA	NA	TRBV7-2	CASSLVSGYTF	TGTGCCAGCAGCTTAGTGAGTGGCTACACCTTC
TRBJ1-3	NA	NA	TRBV5-4	CASSLPGGAGNTIYF	TGTGCCAGCAGCCTCCCGGGGGGAGCTGGAAACACCATATATTTT
TRBJ1-2	TRBD1	NA	TRBV10-3	CAIGTGLGTGSGYTF	TGTGCCATCGGGACAGGGTTAGGAACGGGAAGCGGCTACACCTTC
TRBJ2-7	NA	few	TRBV6-5	CASSSLDSRVQYF	TGTGCCAGCAGCTCCCTGGACAGCAGGGTGCAGTACTTC
TRBJ1-5	NA	NA	TRBV6-6	CASSLGRESNQPQHF	TGTGCCAGCAGTCTCGGACGGGAGAGCAATCAGCCCCAGCATTTT
TRBJ2-1	TRBD2	NA	TRBV11-1	CASSQSGGGDYNEQFF	TGTGCCAGCAGCCAGTCCGGCGGGGGGGATTACAATGAGCAGTTCTTC
TRBJ2-7	NA	NA	TRBV7-6	CASGLAGLEQYF	TGTGCCAGCGGGCTCGCGGGGCTTGAGCAGTACTTC
TRBJ1-2	NA	NA	TRBV7-3	CASSFVAVSPRHYGYTF	TGTGCCAGCAGCTTTGTTGCAGTCTCCCCTAGGCACTATGGCTACACCTTC
TRBJ1-1	NA	NA	TRBV7-3	CASSEQGLTEAFF	TGTGCCAGCAGCGAACAGGGTCTCACTGAAGCTTTCTTT
TRBJ2-1	NA	NA	TRBV29-1	CSVEVRGYDEQFF	TGCAGCGTTGAAGTTCGGGGGTACGATGAGCAGTTCTTC
TRBJ1-2	TRBD1	NA	TRBV30	CAWSVGGTGSNYGYTF	TGTGCCTGGAGTGTAGGGGGGACAGGGAGTAACTATGGCTACACCTTC